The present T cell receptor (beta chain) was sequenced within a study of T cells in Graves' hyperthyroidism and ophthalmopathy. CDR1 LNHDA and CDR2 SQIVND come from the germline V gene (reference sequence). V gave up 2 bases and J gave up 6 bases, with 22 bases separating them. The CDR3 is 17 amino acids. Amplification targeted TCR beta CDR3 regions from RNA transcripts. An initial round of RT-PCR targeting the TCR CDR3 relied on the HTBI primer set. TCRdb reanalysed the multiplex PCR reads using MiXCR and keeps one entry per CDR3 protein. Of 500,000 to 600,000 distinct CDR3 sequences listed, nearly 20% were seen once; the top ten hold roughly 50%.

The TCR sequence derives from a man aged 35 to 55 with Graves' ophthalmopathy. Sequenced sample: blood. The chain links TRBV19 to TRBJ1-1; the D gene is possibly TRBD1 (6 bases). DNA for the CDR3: TGTGCCAGTAGTATATCAGTGGGGGGCAGGGAGCAAGCTGAAGCTTTCTTT. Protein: CASSISVGGREQAEAFF.